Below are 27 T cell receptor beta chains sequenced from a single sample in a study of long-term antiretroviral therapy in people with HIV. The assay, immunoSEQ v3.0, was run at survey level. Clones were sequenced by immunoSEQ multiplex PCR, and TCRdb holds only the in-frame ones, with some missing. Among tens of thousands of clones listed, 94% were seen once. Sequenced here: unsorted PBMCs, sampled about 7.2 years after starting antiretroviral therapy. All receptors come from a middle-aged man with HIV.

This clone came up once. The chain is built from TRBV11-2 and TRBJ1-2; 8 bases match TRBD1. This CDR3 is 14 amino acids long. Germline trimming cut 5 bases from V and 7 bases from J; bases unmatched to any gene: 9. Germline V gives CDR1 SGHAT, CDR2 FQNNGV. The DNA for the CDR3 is TGTGCCAGCAGCGCAACCTCAGGGGGCTTTGGCTACACCTTC. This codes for CASSATSGGFGYTF.

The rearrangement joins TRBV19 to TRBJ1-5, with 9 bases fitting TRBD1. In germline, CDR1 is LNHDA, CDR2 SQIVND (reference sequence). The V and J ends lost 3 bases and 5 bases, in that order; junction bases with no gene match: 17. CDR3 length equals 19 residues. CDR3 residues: CASSILGTGRPGVDQPQHF. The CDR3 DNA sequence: TGTGCCAGTAGTATCCTCGGGACAGGGAGGCCTGGTGTCGATCAGCCCCAGCATTTT. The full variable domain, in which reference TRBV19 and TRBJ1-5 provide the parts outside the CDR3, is DGGITQSPKYLFRKEGQNVTLSCEQNLNHDAMYWYRQDPGQGLRLIYYSQIVNDFQKGDIAEGYSVSREKKESFPLTVTSAQKNPTAFYLCASSILGTGRPGVDQPQHFGDGTRLSIL.

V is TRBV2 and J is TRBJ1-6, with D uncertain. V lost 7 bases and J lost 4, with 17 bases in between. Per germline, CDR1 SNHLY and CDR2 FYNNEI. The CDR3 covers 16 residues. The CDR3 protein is CASKAGGYKYNSPLHF. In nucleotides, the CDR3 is TGTGCCAGCAAGGCTGGAGGTTACAAGTATAATTCACCCCTCCACTTT.

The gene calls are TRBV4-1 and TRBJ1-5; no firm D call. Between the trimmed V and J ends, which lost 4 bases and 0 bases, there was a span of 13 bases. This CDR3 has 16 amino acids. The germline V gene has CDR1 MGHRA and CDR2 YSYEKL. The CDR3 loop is CASSPSGLSSNQPQHF. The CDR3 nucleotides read TGCGCCAGCAGCCCCTCGGGGTTGAGTAGCAATCAGCCCCAGCATTTT.

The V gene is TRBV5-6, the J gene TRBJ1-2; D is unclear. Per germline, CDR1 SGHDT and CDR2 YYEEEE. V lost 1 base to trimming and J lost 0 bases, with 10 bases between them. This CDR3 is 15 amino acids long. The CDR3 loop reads CASSLISGSNYGYTF. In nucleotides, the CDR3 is TGTGCCAGCAGCTTGATTTCGGGGTCTAACTATGGCTACACCTTC. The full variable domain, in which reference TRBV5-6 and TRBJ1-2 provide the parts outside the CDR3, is DAGVTQSPTHLIKTRGQQVTLRCSPKSGHDTVSWYQQALGQGPQFIFQYYEEEERQRGNFPDRFSGHQFPNYSSELNVNALLLGDSALYLCASSLISGSNYGYTFGSGTRLTVV.

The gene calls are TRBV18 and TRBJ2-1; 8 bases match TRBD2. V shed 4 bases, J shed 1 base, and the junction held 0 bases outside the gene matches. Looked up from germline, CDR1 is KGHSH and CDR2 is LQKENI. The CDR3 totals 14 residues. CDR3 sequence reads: CASSLAGSYNEQFF. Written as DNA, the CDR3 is TGTGCCAGCTCACTAGCGGGGTCCTACAATGAGCAGTTCTTC.

As DNA, the CDR3 is TGTGCCTGGTCCGGGACAGGCAATCAGCCCCAGCATTTT. Protein sequence: CAWSGTGNQPQHF. The chain has TRBV30 and TRBJ1-5, with TRBD1 matching over 7 bases. The CDR3 has 13 amino acids. V dropped 5 bases and J dropped 2; count of bases not matched to a gene: 3. Germline V gives CDR1 GTSNPN, CDR2 SVGIG (reference sequence).

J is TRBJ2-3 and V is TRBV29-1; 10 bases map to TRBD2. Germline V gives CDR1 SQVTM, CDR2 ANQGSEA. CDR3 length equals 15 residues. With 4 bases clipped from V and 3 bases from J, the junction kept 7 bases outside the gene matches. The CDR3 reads CSVVLAGEVTDTQYF. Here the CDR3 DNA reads TGCAGCGTTGTGCTAGCGGGGGAGGTGACAGATACGCAGTATTTT.

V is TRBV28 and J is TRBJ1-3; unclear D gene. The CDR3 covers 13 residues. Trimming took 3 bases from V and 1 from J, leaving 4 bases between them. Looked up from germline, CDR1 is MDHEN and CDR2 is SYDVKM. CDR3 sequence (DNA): TGTGCCAGCAGTTTCGCTTCTGGAAACACCATATATTTT. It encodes CASSFASGNTIYF.

This CDR3 is CASSHNVTGEHGYTF. In nucleotides, the CDR3 is TGCGCCAGCAGCCACAACGTCACAGGTGAACATGGCTACACCTTC. The chain employs TRBV4-3 and TRBJ1-2, with a possible D match to TRBD1 (5 bases). This CDR3 is 15 amino acids long. The V and J ends lost 3 bases and 6 bases respectively, with 17 bases between them. CDR1 LGHNA and CDR2 YSLEER come from the germline V gene.

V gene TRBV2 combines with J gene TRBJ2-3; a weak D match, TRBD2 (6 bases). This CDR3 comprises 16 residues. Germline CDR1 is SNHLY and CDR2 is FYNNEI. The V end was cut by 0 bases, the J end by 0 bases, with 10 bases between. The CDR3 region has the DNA TGTGCCAGCAGTGAAGCGTGGCGGGGTAGCACAGATACGCAGTATTTT. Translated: CASSEAWRGSTDTQYF.

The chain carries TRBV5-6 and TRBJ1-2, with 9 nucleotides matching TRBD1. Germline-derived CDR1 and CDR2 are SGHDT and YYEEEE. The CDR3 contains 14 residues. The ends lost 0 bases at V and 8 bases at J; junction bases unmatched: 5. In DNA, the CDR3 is TGTGCCAGCAGCTTGGACAGGGGGCACGGAGGCTACACCTTC. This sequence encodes CASSLDRGHGGYTF. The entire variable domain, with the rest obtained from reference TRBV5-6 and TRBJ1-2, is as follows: DAGVTQSPTHLIKTRGQQVTLRCSPKSGHDTVSWYQQALGQGPQFIFQYYEEEERQRGNFPDRFSGHQFPNYSSELNVNALLLGDSALYLCASSLDRGHGGYTFGSGTRLTVV.

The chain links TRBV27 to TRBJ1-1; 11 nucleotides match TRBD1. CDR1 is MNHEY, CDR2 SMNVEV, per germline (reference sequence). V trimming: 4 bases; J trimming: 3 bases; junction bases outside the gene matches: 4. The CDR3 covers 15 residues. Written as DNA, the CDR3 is TGTGCCAGCAGTTCTCCGGGACAGGGGGACACTGAAGCTTTCTTT. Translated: CASSSPGQGDTEAFF.

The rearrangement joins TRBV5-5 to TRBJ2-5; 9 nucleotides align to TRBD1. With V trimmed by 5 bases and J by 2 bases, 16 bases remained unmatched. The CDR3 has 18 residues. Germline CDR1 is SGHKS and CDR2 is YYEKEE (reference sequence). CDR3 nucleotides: TGTGCCAGCAGTATAGACCCGCGGGGACAGGGCTCGCAAGAGACCCAGTACTTC. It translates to CASSIDPRGQGSQETQYF.

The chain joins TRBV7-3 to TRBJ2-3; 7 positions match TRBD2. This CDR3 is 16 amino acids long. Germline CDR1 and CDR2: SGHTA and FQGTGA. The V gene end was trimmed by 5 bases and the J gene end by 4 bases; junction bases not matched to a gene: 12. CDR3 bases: TGTGCCAGCAGCCCTACCGGGACTATGGGTCCAGATACGCAGTATTTT. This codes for CASSPTGTMGPDTQYF. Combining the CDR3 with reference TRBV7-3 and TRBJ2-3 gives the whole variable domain GAGVSQTPSNKVTEKGKYVELRCDPISGHTALYWYRQSLGQGPEFLIYFQGTGAADDSGLPNDRFFAVRPEGSVSTLKIQRTERGDSAVYLCASSPTGTMGPDTQYFGPGTRLTVL.

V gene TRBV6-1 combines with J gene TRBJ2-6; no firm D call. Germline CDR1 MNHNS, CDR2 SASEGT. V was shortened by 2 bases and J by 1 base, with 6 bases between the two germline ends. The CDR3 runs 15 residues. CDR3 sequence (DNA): TGTGCCAGCAGTGAATGGGTTTCTGGGGCCAACGTCCTGACTTTC. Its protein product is CASSEWVSGANVLTF.

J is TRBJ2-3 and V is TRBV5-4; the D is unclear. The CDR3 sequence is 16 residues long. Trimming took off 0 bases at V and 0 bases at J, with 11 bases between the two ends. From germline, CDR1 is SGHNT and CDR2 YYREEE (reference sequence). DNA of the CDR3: TGTGCCAGCAGCTTGGACAGCGTCCGAAGCACAGATACGCAGTATTTT. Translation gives CASSLDSVRSTDTQYF.

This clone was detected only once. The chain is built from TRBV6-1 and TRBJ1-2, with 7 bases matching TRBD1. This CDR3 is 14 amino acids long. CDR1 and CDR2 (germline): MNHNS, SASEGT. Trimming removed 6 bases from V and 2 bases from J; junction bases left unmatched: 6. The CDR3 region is CASSETRGNYGYTF. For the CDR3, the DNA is TGTGCCAGCAGCGAAACCAGGGGGAACTATGGCTACACCTTC.

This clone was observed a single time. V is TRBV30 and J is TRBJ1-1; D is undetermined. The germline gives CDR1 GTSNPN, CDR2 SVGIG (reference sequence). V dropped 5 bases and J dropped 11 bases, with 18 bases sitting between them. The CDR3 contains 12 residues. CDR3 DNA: TGTGCCTGGGCCTTCCCCCGCGGAGAGGCTTTCTTT. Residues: CAWAFPRGEAFF.

DNA of the CDR3: TGTGCCAGCAGTTACGGGACGGAATATGGCTACACCTTC. Its translation: CASSYGTEYGYTF. J is TRBJ1-2 and V is TRBV6-5, with D perhaps matching TRBD1 (5 bases). V was shortened by 2 bases and J by 5 bases, with 9 bases between the two germline ends. CDR3 length: 13 amino acids. Germline loops: CDR1 MNHEY, CDR2 SVGAGI.

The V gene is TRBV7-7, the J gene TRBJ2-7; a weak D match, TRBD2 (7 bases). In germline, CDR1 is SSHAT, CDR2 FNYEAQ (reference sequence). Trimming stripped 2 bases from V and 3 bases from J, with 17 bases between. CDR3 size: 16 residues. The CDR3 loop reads CASSLFGGPRGYEQYF. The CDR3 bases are TGTGCCAGCAGCTTATTCGGGGGGCCCCGGGGCTACGAGCAGTACTTC.

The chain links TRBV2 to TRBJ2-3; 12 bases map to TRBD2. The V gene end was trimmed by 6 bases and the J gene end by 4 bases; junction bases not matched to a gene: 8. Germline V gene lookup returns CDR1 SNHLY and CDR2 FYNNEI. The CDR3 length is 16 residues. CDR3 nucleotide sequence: TGTGCCAGCAGAGCACTAGCGGGGGGTACCTCAGATACGCAGTATTTT. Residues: CASRALAGGTSDTQYF.

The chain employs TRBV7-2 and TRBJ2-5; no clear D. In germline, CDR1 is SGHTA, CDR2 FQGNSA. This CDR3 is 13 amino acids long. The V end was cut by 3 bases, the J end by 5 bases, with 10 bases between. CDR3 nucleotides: TGTGCCAGCAGCTTCATGGGTGGGGAGACCCAGTACTTC. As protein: CASSFMGGETQYF.

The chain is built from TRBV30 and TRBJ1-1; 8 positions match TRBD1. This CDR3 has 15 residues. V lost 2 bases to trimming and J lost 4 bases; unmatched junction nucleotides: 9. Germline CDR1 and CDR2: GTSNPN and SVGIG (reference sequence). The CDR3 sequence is CAWSTGQGAFTEAFF. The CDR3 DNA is TGTGCCTGGAGTACCGGACAGGGAGCGTTCACTGAAGCTTTCTTT.

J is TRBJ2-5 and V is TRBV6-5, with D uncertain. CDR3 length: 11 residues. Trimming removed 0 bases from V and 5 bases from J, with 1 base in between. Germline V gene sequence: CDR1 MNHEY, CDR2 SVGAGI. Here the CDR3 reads CASSYSETQYF. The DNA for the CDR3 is TGTGCCAGCAGTTACTCGGAGACCCAGTACTTC.

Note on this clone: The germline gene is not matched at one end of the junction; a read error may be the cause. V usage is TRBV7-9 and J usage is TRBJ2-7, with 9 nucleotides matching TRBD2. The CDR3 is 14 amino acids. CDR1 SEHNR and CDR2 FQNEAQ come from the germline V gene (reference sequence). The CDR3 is CASSLAGHNYEQYF. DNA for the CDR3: TGTGCCAGCAGCCTAGCGGGACACAACTACGAGCAGTACTTC.

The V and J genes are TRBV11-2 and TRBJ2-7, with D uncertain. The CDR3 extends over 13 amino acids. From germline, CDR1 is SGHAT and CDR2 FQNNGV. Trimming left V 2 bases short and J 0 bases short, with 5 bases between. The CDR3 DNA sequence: TGTGCCAGCAGCTTATGGAGCTCCTACGAGCAGTACTTC. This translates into CASSLWSSYEQYF.